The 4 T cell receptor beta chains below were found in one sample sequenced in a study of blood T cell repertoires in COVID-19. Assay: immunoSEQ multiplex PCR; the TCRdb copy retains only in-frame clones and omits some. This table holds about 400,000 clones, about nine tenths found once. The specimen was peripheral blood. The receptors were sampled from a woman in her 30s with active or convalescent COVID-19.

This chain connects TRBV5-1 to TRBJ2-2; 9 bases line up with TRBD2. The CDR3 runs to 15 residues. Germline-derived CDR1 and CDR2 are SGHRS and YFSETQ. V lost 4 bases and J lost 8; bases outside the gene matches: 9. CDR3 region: CASSPFGLAGGELFF. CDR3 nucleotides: TGCGCCAGCAGCCCTTTCGGGCTAGCGGGAGGGGAGCTGTTTTTT.

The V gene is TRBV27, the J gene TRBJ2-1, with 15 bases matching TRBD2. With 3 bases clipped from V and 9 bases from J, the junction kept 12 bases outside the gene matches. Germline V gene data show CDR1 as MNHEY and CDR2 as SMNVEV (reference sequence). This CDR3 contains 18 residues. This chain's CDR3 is CASSFRPPGLAGGSEQFF. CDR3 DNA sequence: TGTGCCAGCAGTTTCCGGCCCCCGGGACTAGCGGGGGGTAGTGAGCAGTTCTTC.

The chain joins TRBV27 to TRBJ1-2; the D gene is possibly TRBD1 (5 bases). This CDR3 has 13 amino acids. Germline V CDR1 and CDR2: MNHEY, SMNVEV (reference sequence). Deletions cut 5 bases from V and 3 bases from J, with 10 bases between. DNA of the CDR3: TGTGCCAGCAGTGGGGGGGTTCACTATGGCTACACCTTC. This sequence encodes CASSGGVHYGYTF.

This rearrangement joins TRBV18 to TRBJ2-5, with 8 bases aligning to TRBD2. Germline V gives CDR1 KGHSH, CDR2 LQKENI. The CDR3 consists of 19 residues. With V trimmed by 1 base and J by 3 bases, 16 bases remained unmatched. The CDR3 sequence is CASSPRLAGYAGLKETQYF. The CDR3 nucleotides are TGTGCCAGCTCACCACGTCTAGCGGGCTACGCGGGATTGAAAGAGACCCAGTACTTC.